One sample yielded the 7 T cell receptor beta chains listed below, sequenced in a study of blood T cells in healthy people across ages. The second PCR ran about 6 to 12 cycles with a sample-barcoded 5' primer and J-beta primers. In TCRdb, the 5' RACE reads were re-called with MiXCR into one record per CDR3 protein. The sample contains some 640,000 distinct CDR3 sequences, approximately 50% of which appear only once. Sequencing was performed on blood. The receptors were sampled from a woman aged 55-69 years in good health.

This clonotype has just a few counts. The chain couples TRBV11-3 to TRBJ2-6; the D gene is possibly TRBD2 (6 bases). Trimming stripped 8 bases from V and 4 bases from J, with 9 bases between. The germline CDR1 and CDR2 sequences are SGHNT and YENEEA. CDR3 size: 13 residues. The CDR3 protein is CASSRGGANVLTF. The CDR3 DNA reads TGTGCCAGCTCTCGGGGGGGGGCCAACGTCCTGACTTTC.

About this clonotype itself: A clone one base away is much larger, so this may be a read error. V is TRBV10-3 and J is TRBJ1-2; D is undetermined. Germline V gives CDR1 ENHRY, CDR2 SYGVKD. This CDR3 spans 12 amino acids. CDR3 sequence reads: CAISEENYGHTF. Here the CDR3 DNA reads TGTGCCATCAGTGAGGAAAATTATGGCCACACCTTC.

The chain carries TRBV29-1 and TRBJ2-1; D tentatively fits TRBD1 or TRBD2 (6 bases each). This CDR3 comprises 13 residues. The V end was cut by 3 bases, the J end by 13 bases, with 19 bases between. Germline V gives CDR1 SQVTM, CDR2 ANQGSEA. The CDR3 is CSVDRGGRETQFF. CDR3 coding DNA: TGCAGCGTTGACAGGGGAGGTCGGGAGACCCAGTTCTTC.

The chain employs TRBV28 and TRBJ2-5; D uncertain. Trimming pared 3 bases from V and 11 bases from J, leaving 10 bases between. Germline loops: CDR1 MDHEN, CDR2 SYDVKM. The CDR3 sequence is 11 residues long. The CDR3 DNA reads TGTGCCAGCAGTTTGAACAATGAGCAGTACTTC. It yields the protein CASSLNNEQYF. Complete variable domain (other parts from reference TRBV28 and TRBJ2-5): DVKVTQSSRYLVKRTGEKVFLECVQDMDHENMFWYRQDPGLGLRLIYFSYDVKMKEKGDIPEGYSVSREKKERFSLILESASTNQTSMYLCASSLNNEQYFGPGTRLLVL.

The chain is built from TRBV7-3 and TRBJ2-3, with TRBD2 identical over 8 bases. The germline gives CDR1 SGHTA, CDR2 FQGTGA. V was pared by 1 base and J by 3 bases, with 3 bases of the junction left unmatched. CDR3 length equals 15 residues. As DNA, the CDR3 is TGTGCCAGCAGCTTAAATCTAGCGGGTACAGATACGCAGTATTTT. Amino acids: CASSLNLAGTDTQYF.

This clonotype was seen more than once but under ten times. V usage is TRBV20-1 and J usage is TRBJ2-1; D is undetermined. Trimming shortened V by 0 bases and J by 9 bases, and 3 bases separated the two germline ends. Per the germline V gene, CDR1 is DFQATT and CDR2 is SNEGSKA (reference sequence). CDR3 size: 10 residues. The CDR3 loop is CSARDGEQFF. For the CDR3, the DNA is TGCAGTGCTAGAGATGGTGAGCAGTTCTTC.

The chain employs TRBV11-1 and TRBJ1-1, with D hard to call. Trimming removed 5 bases at V and 6 bases at J, with 10 bases between. CDR1 and CDR2 (germline): SGHAT, FQDESV (reference sequence). The CDR3 is 12 amino acids. CDR3 bases: TGTGCCAGCAGCCCGGTGCGGCCTGAAGCTTTCTTT. It translates to CASSPVRPEAFF.